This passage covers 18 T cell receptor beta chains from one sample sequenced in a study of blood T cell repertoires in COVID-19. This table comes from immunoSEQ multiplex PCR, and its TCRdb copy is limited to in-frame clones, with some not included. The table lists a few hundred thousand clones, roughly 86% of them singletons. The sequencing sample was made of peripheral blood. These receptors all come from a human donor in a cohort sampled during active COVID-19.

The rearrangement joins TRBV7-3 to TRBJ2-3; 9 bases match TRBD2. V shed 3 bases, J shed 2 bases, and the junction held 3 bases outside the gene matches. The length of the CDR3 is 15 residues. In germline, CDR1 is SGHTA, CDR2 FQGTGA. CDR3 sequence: CASSFSGRATDTQYF. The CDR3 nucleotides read TGTGCCAGCAGCTTTAGCGGGAGAGCCACAGATACGCAGTATTTT. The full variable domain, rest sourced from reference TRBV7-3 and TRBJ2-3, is GAGVSQTPSNKVTEKGKYVELRCDPISGHTALYWYRQSLGQGPEFLIYFQGTGAADDSGLPNDRFFAVRPEGSVSTLKIQRTERGDSAVYLCASSFSGRATDTQYFGPGTRLTVL.

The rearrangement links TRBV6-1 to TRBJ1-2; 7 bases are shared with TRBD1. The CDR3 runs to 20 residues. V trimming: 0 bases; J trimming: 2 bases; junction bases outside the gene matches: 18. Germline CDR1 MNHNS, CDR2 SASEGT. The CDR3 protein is CASSEAIVGGQAGRNYGYTF. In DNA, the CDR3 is TGTGCCAGCAGTGAAGCCATCGTGGGTGGACAGGCCGGCAGGAACTATGGCTACACCTTC.

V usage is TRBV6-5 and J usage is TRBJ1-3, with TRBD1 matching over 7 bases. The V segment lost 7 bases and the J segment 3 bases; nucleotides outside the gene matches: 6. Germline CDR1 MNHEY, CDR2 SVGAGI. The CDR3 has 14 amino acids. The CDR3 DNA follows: TGTGCCAGCACTCGACAGGGTGTTGGAAACACCATATATTTT. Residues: CASTRQGVGNTIYF.

CDR3 sequence: CASSDLSGVGEQYF. The DNA for the CDR3 is TGCGCCAGCAGTGACCTTTCAGGGGTGGGCGAGCAGTACTTC. V usage is TRBV10-1 and J usage is TRBJ2-7, with a tentative D call TRBD1 (6 bases). CDR1 is WNHNN and CDR2 is SYGVQD in the germline V gene (reference sequence). Trimming removed 3 bases at V and 6 bases at J, with 15 bases between. The CDR3 is 14 residues long.

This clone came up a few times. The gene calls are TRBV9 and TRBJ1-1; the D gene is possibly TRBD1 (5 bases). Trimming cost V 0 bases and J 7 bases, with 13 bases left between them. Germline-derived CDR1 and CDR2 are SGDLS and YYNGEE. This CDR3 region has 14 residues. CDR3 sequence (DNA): TGTGCCAGCAGCGTAGCTGGAGGGGCTGGTGAAGCTTTCTTT. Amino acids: CASSVAGGAGEAFF.

For the CDR3, the DNA is TGCGCCAGCAGCCCCTTTTCCGGCGGAATTACGTACTTC. This codes for CASSPFSGGITYF. This rearrangement joins TRBV4-3 to TRBJ2-7; D is unclear. V lost 4 bases, J lost 12 bases, and 19 bases lay in between. Germline-derived CDR1 and CDR2 are LGHNA and YSLEER. The CDR3 contains 13 residues.

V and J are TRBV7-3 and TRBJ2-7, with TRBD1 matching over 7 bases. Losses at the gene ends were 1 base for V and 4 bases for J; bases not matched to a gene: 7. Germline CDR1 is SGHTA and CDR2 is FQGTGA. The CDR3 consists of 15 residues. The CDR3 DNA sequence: TGTGCCAGCAGCTTAAATCCGGGACAGCAATACGAGCAGTACTTC. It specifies CASSLNPGQQYEQYF.

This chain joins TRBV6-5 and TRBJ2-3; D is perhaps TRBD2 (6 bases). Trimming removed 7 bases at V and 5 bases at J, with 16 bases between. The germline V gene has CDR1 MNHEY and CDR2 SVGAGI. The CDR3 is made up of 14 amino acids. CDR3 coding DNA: TGTGCCAGCACCACAACCTCGGAGGGAGATACGCAGTATTTT. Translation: CASTTTSEGDTQYF.

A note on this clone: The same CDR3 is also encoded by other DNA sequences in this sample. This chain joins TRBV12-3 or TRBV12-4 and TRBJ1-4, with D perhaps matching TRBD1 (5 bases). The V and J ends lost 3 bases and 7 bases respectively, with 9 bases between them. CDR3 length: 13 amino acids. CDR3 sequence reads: CASSLGGGEKLFF. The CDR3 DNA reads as TGTGCCAGCAGTTTGGGCGGGGGTGAAAAACTGTTTTTT.

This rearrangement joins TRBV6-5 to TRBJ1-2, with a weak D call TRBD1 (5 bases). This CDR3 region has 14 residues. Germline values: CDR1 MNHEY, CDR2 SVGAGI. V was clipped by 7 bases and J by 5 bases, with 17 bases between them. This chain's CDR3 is CASTHTGITYGYTF. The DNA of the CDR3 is TGTGCCAGCACTCACACAGGAATCACGTATGGCTACACCTTC.

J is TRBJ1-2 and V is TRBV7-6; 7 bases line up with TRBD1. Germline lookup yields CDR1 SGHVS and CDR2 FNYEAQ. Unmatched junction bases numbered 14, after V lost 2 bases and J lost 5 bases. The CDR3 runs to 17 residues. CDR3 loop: CASSLSPPGQRLYGYTF. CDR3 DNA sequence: TGTGCCAGCAGCTTAAGTCCGCCGGGACAGCGGCTATATGGCTACACCTTC.

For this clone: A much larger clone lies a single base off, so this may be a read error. The CDR3 reads CASSLDRDEQYF. CDR3 DNA: TGTGCCAGCAGCTTAGACAGGGACGAGCAGTACTTC. V is TRBV11-3 and J is TRBJ2-7; the D gene is possibly TRBD1 (5 bases). V shed 0 bases and J shed 5 bases, with 5 bases lying between them. Germline V gene lookup returns CDR1 SGHNT and CDR2 YENEEA. This CDR3 has 12 residues.

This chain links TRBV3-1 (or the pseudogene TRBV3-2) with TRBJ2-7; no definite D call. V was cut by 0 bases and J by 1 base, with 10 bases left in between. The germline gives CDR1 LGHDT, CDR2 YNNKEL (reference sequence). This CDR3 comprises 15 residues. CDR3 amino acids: CASSQDLAVSYEQYF. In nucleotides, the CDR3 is TGTGCCAGCAGCCAAGATTTAGCAGTTTCCTACGAGCAGTACTTC.

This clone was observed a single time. The CDR3 coding sequence is TGCGCCAGCAGCCTCCTCCGGACAGAGGATTCACCCCTCCACTTT. Amino acids: CASSLLRTEDSPLHF. The J gene is TRBJ1-6, the V gene TRBV4-3, with D tentatively TRBD1 (6 bases). Trimming shortened V by 4 bases and J by 8 bases, and 15 bases separated the two germline ends. The CDR3 is 15 residues long. Per germline, CDR1 LGHNA and CDR2 YSLEER.

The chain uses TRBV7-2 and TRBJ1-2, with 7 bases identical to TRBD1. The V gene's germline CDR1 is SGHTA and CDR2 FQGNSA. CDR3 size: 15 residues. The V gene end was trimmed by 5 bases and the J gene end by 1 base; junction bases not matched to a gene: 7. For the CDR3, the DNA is TGTGCCAGCAGCCATACAGGGGCGAATAACTATGGCTACACCTTC. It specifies CASSHTGANNYGYTF.

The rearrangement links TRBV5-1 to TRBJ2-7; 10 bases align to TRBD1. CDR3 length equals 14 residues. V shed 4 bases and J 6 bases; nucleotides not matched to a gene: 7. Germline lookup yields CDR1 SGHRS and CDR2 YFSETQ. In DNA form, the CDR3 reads TGCGCCAGCAGCCCCAGACAGGGGGCGTTCGAGCAGTACTTC. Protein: CASSPRQGAFEQYF. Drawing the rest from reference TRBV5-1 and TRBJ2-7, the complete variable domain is KAGVTQTPRYLIKTRGQQVTLSCSPISGHRSVSWYQQTPGQGLQFLFEYFSETQRNKGNFPGRFSGRQFSNSRSEMNVSTLELGDSALYLCASSPRQGAFEQYFGPGTRLTVT.

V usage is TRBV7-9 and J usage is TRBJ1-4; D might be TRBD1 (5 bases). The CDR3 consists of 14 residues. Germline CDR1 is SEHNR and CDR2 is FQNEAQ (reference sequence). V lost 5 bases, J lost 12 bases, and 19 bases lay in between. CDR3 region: CASSPKRQGFELFF. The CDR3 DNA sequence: TGTGCCAGCAGCCCGAAGCGCCAGGGTTTTGAACTGTTTTTT.

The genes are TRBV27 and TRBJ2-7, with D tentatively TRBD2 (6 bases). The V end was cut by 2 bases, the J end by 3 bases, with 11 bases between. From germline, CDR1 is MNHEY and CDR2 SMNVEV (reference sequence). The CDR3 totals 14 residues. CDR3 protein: CASSLRGGLYEQYF. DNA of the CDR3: TGTGCCAGCAGTTTAAGGGGAGGTCTCTACGAGCAGTACTTC.